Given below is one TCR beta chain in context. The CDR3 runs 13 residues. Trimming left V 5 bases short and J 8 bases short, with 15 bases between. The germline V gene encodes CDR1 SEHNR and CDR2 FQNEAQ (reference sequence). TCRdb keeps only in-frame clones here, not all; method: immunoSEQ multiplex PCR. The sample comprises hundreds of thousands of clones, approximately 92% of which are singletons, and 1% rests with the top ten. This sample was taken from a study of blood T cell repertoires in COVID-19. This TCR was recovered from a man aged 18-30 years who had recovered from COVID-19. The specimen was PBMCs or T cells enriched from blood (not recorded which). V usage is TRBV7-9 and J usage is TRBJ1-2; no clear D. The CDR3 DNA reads TGTGCCAGCAGCCCCGAATTTCCAGGCGGCTACACCTTC. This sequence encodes CASSPEFPGGYTF.